This T cell receptor beta chain came from a study of T cell changes during pregnancy in multiple sclerosis. Libraries were prepared by immunoSEQ multiplex PCR; TCRdb keeps only in-frame clonotypes and omits some of them. This sample has tens of thousands of clones, with approximately 92% found just once. From germline, CDR1 is MDHEN and CDR2 SYDVKM. Trimming removed 4 bases from V and 4 bases from J, with 10 bases in between. The CDR3 has 14 residues. The TCR was taken from a female donor with multiple sclerosis, enrolled in a pregnancy study. The sequencing input was peripheral blood. J is TRBJ1-4 and V is TRBV28; D is possibly TRBD1 (6 bases). In nucleotides, the CDR3 is TGTGCCAGCAGTTCACAGGGATTTAATGAAAAACTGTTTTTT. Translation: CASSSQGFNEKLFF. The whole variable domain, filled in from reference TRBV28 and TRBJ1-4, reads DVKVTQSSRYLVKRTGEKVFLECVQDMDHENMFWYRQDPGLGLRLIYFSYDVKMKEKGDIPEGYSVSREKKERFSLILESASTNQTSMYLCASSSQGFNEKLFFGSGTQLSVL.